This T cell receptor beta chain was sequenced in a study of blood T cell repertoires in COVID-19. Sequenced by immunoSEQ multiplex PCR; TCRdb stores in-frame clones only, minus some. The repertoire consists of around 250,000 clones, with about 80% occurring once and the leading ten covering around 16%. The germline V gene encodes CDR1 LGHDT and CDR2 YNNKEL (reference sequence). V was pared by 8 bases and J by 8 bases, with 18 bases between. This CDR3 contains 13 residues. Sequencing was carried out using PBMCs or T cells enriched from blood (not recorded which). The clonotype originates from a man aged 40-55 years who had recovered from COVID-19. The rearrangement joins TRBV3-1 (or the pseudogene TRBV3-2) to TRBJ1-1; D possibly corresponds to TRBD1 (5 bases). This chain's CDR3 is CASGGAAVGEAFF. CDR3 DNA: TGTGCCAGCGGCGGGGCAGCGGTGGGGGAAGCTTTCTTT.